The entry below describes one T cell receptor beta chain. What it binds is unknown. This entry comes from a study of vaccination effects on CD4 cells after COVID-19. ViraFEST expansion of antigen-specific CD4+ T cells with viral peptide pools preceded sequencing. Scientists isolated CD4+ T cells after a roughly 9-day culture period ended. Participants received two doses of either the BNT162b2 or mRNA-1273 vaccine. Sequenced by immunoSEQ multiplex PCR; TCRdb stores in-frame clones only, minus some. The sample holds under 35,000 clones; approximately 71% are singletons and the top ten take roughly 9%. This CDR3 contains 15 residues. Trimming cost V 4 bases and J 0 bases, with 10 bases left between them. Germline V gene sequence: CDR1 SGHRS, CDR2 YFSETQ.

This chain connects TRBV5-1 to TRBJ2-2; no clear D. The sequences come from CD4+ T cells from PBMCs cultured with HCoV-NL63 spike peptides, collected after COVID-19 vaccination. This TCR came from a human donor who received a COVID-19 vaccine. The CDR3 sequence: CASSKGNSNTGELFF. In DNA form, the CDR3 reads TGCGCCAGCAGCAAAGGGAATTCGAACACCGGGGAGCTGTTTTTT. Variable domain in full (rest from reference TRBV5-1 and TRBJ2-2): KAGVTQTPRYLIKTRGQQVTLSCSPISGHRSVSWYQQTPGQGLQFLFEYFSETQRNKGNFPGRFSGRQFSNSRSEMNVSTLELGDSALYLCASSKGNSNTGELFFGEGSRLTVL.